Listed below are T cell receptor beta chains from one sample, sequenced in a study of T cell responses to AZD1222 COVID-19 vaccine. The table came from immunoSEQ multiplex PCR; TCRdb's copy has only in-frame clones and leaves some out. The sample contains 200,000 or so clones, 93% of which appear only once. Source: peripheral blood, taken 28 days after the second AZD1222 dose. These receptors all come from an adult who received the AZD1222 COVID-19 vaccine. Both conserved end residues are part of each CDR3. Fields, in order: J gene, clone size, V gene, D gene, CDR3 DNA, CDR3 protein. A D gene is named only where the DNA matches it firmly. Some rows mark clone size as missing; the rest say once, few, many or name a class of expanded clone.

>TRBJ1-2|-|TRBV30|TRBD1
TGTGCCTGGAGTCCGGTTACAGGGGTCTATGGCTACACCTTC
CAWSPVTGVYGYTF
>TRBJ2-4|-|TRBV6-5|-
TGTGCCAGCAGTTACTCAGGGGCCGTAGCCAAAAACATTCAGTACTTC
CASSYSGAVAKNIQYF
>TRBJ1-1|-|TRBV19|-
TGTGCCAGTAGTATAAGGGGGTATGACACTGAAGCTTTCTTT
CASSIRGYDTEAFF
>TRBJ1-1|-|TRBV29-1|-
TGCAGCGCCCAAGGGAGTCGATGGGCTTTCTTT
CSAQGSRWAFF
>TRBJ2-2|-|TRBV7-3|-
TGTGCCAGCAGCTTAGAGTTCGGGGAGCTGTTTTTT
CASSLEFGELFF
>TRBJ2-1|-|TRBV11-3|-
TGTGCCAGCAGCTTCGGACCGGTGGATGAGCAGTTCTTC
CASSFGPVDEQFF
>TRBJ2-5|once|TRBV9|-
TGTGCCAGCAGCCCGAGCCTGGGAGAGACCCAGTACTTC
CASSPSLGETQYF
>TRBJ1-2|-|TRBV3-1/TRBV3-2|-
TGTGCCAGCAGCCCACATAGCGGCCCTAACTATGGCTACACCTTC
CASSPHSGPNYGYTF
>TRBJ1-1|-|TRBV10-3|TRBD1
TGTGCCATCAGCCCAGGGGGTGAAGCTTTCTTT
CAISPGGEAFF
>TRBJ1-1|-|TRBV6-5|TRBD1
TGTGCCAGCAGTTATTTAGGACAGGTTCAGAACACTGAAGCTTTCTTT
CASSYLGQVQNTEAFF
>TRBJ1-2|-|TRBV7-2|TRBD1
TGTGCCAGCAGCTTCATGGACAGGGACGGCTATGGCTACACCTTC
CASSFMDRDGYGYTF
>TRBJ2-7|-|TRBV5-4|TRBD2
TGTGCCAGCAGCTTGAAGGGCGGGGGGAGCTCCTACGAGCAGTACTTC
CASSLKGGGSSYEQYF
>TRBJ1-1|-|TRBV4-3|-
TGCGCCAGCAGCCAAGGCGCCGGGACGGTCAACACTGAAGCTTTCTTT
CASSQGAGTVNTEAFF
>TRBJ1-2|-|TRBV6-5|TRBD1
TGTGCCAGCACTCAGGGGGCAAACTATGGCTACACCTTC
CASTQGANYGYTF
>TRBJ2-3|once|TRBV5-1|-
TGCGCCAGCAGCTCTACAACAGATACGCAGTATTTT
CASSSTTDTQYF
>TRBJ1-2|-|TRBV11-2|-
TGTGCCAGCAGCTTCTCAGTACGTACGGTGGACGGTGGCTACACCTTC
CASSFSVRTVDGGYTF
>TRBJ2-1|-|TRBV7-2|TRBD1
TGTGCCAGCAGCTTAGGGGGGACAGGGATCTACAATGAGCAGTTCTTC
CASSLGGTGIYNEQFF
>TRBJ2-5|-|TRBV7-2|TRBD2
TGTGCCAGCAGCTTGAGTAGCGGGGTCGGCACCCAGTACTTC
CASSLSSGVGTQYF
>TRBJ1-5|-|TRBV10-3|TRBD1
TGTGCCATCAGTCCAGGGGGTGACAGTCAGCCCCAGCATTTT
CAISPGGDSQPQHF
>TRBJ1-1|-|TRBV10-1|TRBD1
TGCGCCAGTTCGGGACAGGGGAACACTGAAGCTTTCTTT
CASSGQGNTEAFF
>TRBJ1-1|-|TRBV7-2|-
TGTGCCAGCAGCTTCAGTTGGGAGGGGAACACTGAAGCTTTCTTT
CASSFSWEGNTEAFF
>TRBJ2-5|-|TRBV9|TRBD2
TGTGCCAGCAGCGTAGGTCGAAGCGGGGGAGAGACCCAGTACTTC
CASSVGRSGGETQYF
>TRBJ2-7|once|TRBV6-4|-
TGTGCCAGGGAAAAGGGGAGCTACGAGCAGTACTTC
CAREKGSYEQYF
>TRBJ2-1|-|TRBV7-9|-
TGTGCCAGCAGGGCTAGCCTCTCCCCCCAGTATGAGCAGTTCTTC
CASRASLSPQYEQFF
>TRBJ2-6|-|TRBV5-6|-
TGTGCCAGCAGCACCCAGGGCAGAGATTACTCTGGGGCCAACGTCCTGACTTTC
CASSTQGRDYSGANVLTF